This paragraph covers one T cell receptor (beta chain) sequence. This clone is termed medium-sized (0.01 to 0.1%). Its antigen has not been determined. No per-base quality is available; no much larger clone lies one base away. The immunoSEQ Assay, which uses bias-controlled multiplex PCR amplification of genomic DNA, was used to profile TCRbeta CDR3 regions. In the original analysis: The absolute abundance of each unique TCRbeta CDR3 region was quantified after sequences were collapsed and filtered. Differential abundance was assessed using a binomial (Fisher-equivalent) model and a beta-binomial model in which time-dependent variance fitted from healthy donors was added. Clones with fewer than 5 combined templates were removed, and a clone was called differentially abundant if the clone's Benjamini-Hochberg FDR was below 0.01. Using the form v = (b*log(k)+a)^2, the beta-binomial variance was modeled as a function of the total template count across the two samples. TCRdb took this table from immuneACCESS and kept in-frame rearrangements with V and J called. Such tables lack part of the clones; where checked against another copy, unresolved V genes explain under half of the gap, and the rest is unexplained. Clonal size and the V and J genes are those of that table, whereas D and trimming came from the DNA. This sample lists around 90,000 clones; roughly 88% were detected once. Together, the top ten hold about 4% of the sample.

V is clipped by 1 base and J by 3 bases, and the sequence between their germline boundaries is 10 bases long. Reading the germline V gene gives CDR1 SGHTA and CDR2 FQGTGA. Including cysteine and phenylalanine, the CDR3 has 15 amino acids. The DNA shown is the 45-base CDR3, in frame from base 1. This entry belongs to a study of identifying expanded T cells in peripheral blood (dated by TCRdb to between 2018 and 2020). General notes on the study: Technical replicates were generated by sequencing separate aliquots of the same genomic DNA pool, with four replicates compared pairwise.

During the collection period, no infections or other immune events were recorded for the healthy donors. To calibrate time-dependent variance in a beta-binomial model of T-cell clone differential abundance, blood repertoires from healthy donors were used as a training cohort. There were roughly 10 healthy donors in the training cohort, of whom 3 were female and 7 were male. Donor ages ranged from 29 to 64 years, with an average of approximately 43 years. Obtained from a commercial supplier, whole blood was collected from each healthy donor at three time points set two to three weeks apart. Genomic DNA was extracted from unsorted whole blood for immunosequencing. Broader findings and caveats from the paper: The authors expected biological variance in healthy repertoires might increase further over much longer intervals such as months to years. Both the number of clones called differentially abundant and the false-positive rate were significantly reduced by the beta-binomial model across all healthy-donor time intervals. About 1.1 differentially abundant clones were flagged by the binomial model between technical replicates, whereas about 15 and 19 were flagged over approximately two weeks and four weeks, respectively. Variance in clone template counts between two-week samples significantly increased with total template count across all healthy donors.

The source of this sequence is a person aged 18 to 69 in good health. The chain was built from TRBV7-3 and TRBJ2-1, with no confidently assigned D gene. The sequencing input was blood. Here is the DNA: TGTGCCAGCAGCTTAAACCCGTACTTCTACAATGAGCAGTTCTTC. This gives the protein CASSLNPYFYNEQFF.